This is a list of T cell receptor beta chains from one sample in a study of CD8+CD57+ T cells in acquired aplastic anemia. TCRdb reprocessed the reads via MiXCR and lists one record per CDR3 protein. The table records just over 400,000 distinct CDR3 sequences, 55% to 70% of them present only once. Sequencing used sorted CD4+, CD8+, or CD8+CD57+ T cells (not recorded which) from PBMCs. These receptors came from a human donor in good health, serving as a control. Both conserved end residues are part of each CDR3. Fields, in order: D gene, clone size, V gene, J gene, CDR3 DNA, CDR3 protein. A D gene is named only where the DNA matches it firmly. Rows give clone size only sometimes, using once, few, many, or a class for an expanded clone.

TRBD1,once,TRBV7-3,TRBJ1-1,TGTGCCAGCAGCTTAGGGACAGGGTACTCAAAAACTGTCTTT,CASSLGTGYSKTVF
NA,NA,TRBV4-3,TRBJ2-2,TGCGCCAGCAGCTTAGTTGGCCAGCCGAACACCGGGGAGCTGTTTTTT,CASSLVGQPNTGELFF
NA,once,TRBV5-1,TRBJ2-6,TGCGCCAGCAGCGGGGGACTGCTGGGGTCTGGGGCCAACGTCCTGACTTTC,CASSGGLLGSGANVLTF
NA,NA,TRBV5-1,TRBJ2-3,TGCGCCAGCAGCTTCTCGGGGCCCACAGATACGCAGTATTTT,CASSFSGPTDTQYF
NA,NA,TRBV7-4,TRBJ2-7,TGTGCCAGCAGCTTCTCATGGGGCGAGCAGTACTTC,CASSFSWGEQYF
NA,NA,TRBV4-1,TRBJ1-1,TGCGCCAGCAGCCCGGGCGGTTCGGTGCGAGCTTTCTTT,CASSPGGSVRAFF
NA,NA,TRBV6-6,TRBJ1-1,TGTGCCAGCAGTTACGCCCATAGCTCTGAAGCTTTCTTT,CASSYAHSSEAFF
TRBD1,NA,TRBV10-3,TRBJ2-7,TGTGGCATCGCCGGGACCCGAGACAGGGTCAACGAGCAGTACTTC,CGIAGTRDRVNEQYF
TRBD2,few,TRBV6-2/TRBV6-3,TRBJ2-4,TGTGCCAGCAGTTCTCGGCCACTAGCGGGGGGGCCAGGCATTCAGTACTTC,CASSSRPLAGGPGIQYF
NA,NA,TRBV9,TRBJ1-1,TGTGCCAGCAGCTTAGCGCCCAGCGGTTCCTACGCTTTCTTT,CASSLAPSGSYAFF
NA,NA,TRBV9,TRBJ1-6,TGTGCCAGCTGCGTAGTTGCAGGGGCACCCCTCCACTTT,CASCVVAGAPLHF
NA,NA,TRBV7-9,TRBJ1-1,TGTGCCAGCAGTCTACCAAGCCTCACTGAAGCTTTCTTT,CASSLPSLTEAFF
NA,NA,TRBV5-5,TRBJ1-4,TGTGCCAGCAGCCTATGCGAGGATGAAAAACTGTTTTTT,CASSLCEDEKLFF
TRBD1,many,TRBV5-1,TRBJ1-4,TGCGCCAGCAGCTTGGAACAGGGGGCTTACGGTGAAAAACTGTTTTTT,CASSLEQGAYGEKLFF
NA,many,TRBV20-1,TRBJ2-6,TGCAGTGCTAGACTAGGACAGAGCTCTGGGGCCAACGTCCTGACTTTC,CSARLGQSSGANVLTF
NA,NA,TRBV12-3/TRBV12-4,TRBJ1-1,TGTGCCAGCAGAAAACACGGCCGGGAAGCTTTCTTT,CASRKHGREAFF
NA,NA,TRBV11-2,TRBJ1-1,TGTGCCAGCAGCTCGACACTGGCCGCTGAAGCTTTCTTT,CASSSTLAAEAFF
NA,NA,TRBV20-1,TRBJ2-1,TGCAGCGCTGCTCATTGGAACAATGAGCAGTTCTTC,CSAAHWNNEQFF
NA,many,TRBV24-1,TRBJ2-1,TGTGCCACCAGTGATTTCGCGCAGGGGAGCGAGCAGTTCTTC,CATSDFAQGSEQFF
NA,many,TRBV6-4,TRBJ1-2,TGTGCCAGCAGTGACGCGACCGTTGAGGGGGCTAACTATGGCTACACCTTC,CASSDATVEGANYGYTF
NA,NA,TRBV19,TRBJ2-3,TGTGCCAGTAGTTCTCACGACCCAAGCACAGATACGCAGTATTTT,CASSSHDPSTDTQYF
NA,NA,TRBV6-6,TRBJ2-2,TGTGCCAGCAGAAATCGGGAAGGCCCCGTAGGGGAGCTGTTTTTT,CASRNREGPVGELFF
TRBD1,NA,TRBV6-5,TRBJ2-3,TGTGCCAGCAGTTACTCGGCTAGGGGGCCGGATACGCAGTATTTT,CASSYSARGPDTQYF
NA,many,TRBV7-2,TRBJ2-7,TGTGCCAGCAGCTTAGCCGCAGGGGACAACTCCTACGAGCAGTACTTC,CASSLAAGDNSYEQYF
NA,many,TRBV20-1,TRBJ1-1,TGCAGTGCTAGCTGGGACACTGAAGCTTTCTTT,CSASWDTEAFF
TRBD2,NA,TRBV6-4,TRBJ2-1,TGTGCCATCGGTGACTCTAGCGGGGGGGCCAATGAGCAGTTCTTC,CAIGDSSGGANEQFF
TRBD2,NA,TRBV7-2,TRBJ2-1,TGTGCCAGCAGCTTACTGGCGGGGGGGCCGGCGACGAGCTTC,CASSLLAGGPATSF
NA,NA,TRBV12-3/TRBV12-4,TRBJ1-2,TGTGCCAGCAGTTTTAAGGGGTATGGCTACACCTTC,CASSFKGYGYTF
TRBD1,many,TRBV10-3,TRBJ1-2,TGTGCCATTACCCGGGACAGGGGTTCTAACTATGGCTACACCTTC,CAITRDRGSNYGYTF
NA,many,TRBV6-1,TRBJ1-1,TGTGCCAGCAGTATTACAACCGGGACGAACACTGAAGCTTTCTTT,CASSITTGTNTEAFF
NA,NA,TRBV7-2,TRBJ1-6,TGTGCCAGCAGCTTCCGGGCCCGCCGCAATGAGAGATCGTTT,CASSFRARRNERSF
NA,NA,TRBV7-2,TRBJ2-1,TGTGCCAGCAGCCCTACCTGCGGGACAGATACGCAGTATTTC,CASSPTCGTDTQYF
TRBD1,NA,TRBV7-2,TRBJ1-4,TGTGCCAGCAGCTTAGCGTTTGGACAGGTTGGGGGAAAACTGTTTTTT,CASSLAFGQVGGKLFF
NA,NA,TRBV20-1,TRBJ2-2,TGCAGTGCTAGAGATCGCCCAAAAGACAGGGAGCTGTTTTTT,CSARDRPKDRELFF
NA,NA,TRBV7-9,TRBJ1-1,TGTGCCAGCAGCCCAGCAGCGAGGGGGACTGAAGCTTTCTTT,CASSPAARGTEAFF
NA,NA,TRBV19,TRBJ2-5,TGTGCCAGTAGTATAGCAGCCTTGGTACAAGAGACCCAGTACTTC,CASSIAALVQETQYF
NA,NA,TRBV29-1,TRBJ1-1,TGCAGCACTTGGACGAACACTGAAGCTTTCTTT,CSTWTNTEAFF
NA,NA,TRBV7-2,TRBJ2-7,TGTGCCAGCAGCTTAGCAGTCAGGGACGCCGGCGAGCAGTACTTC,CASSLAVRDAGEQYF
NA,NA,TRBV7-3,TRBJ1-2,TGTGCCACCAGCATGAAAGGGGTGAGTGATGGCCAGACCTTC,CATSMKGVSDGQTF
NA,NA,TRBV7-2,TRBJ2-4,TGTGCCAGCAGCTTGCACGGGGTGGCCATTCAGTACTTC,CASSLHGVAIQYF
NA,NA,TRBV5-1,TRBJ1-2,TGCGCCAGCAGAGCCATTCAAGGCAGTAACACCTTC,CASRAIQGSNTF
NA,NA,TRBV19,TRBJ1-1,TGTGCCAGTAGTATGGGGCTACAGGGCGGTGGAGCTCTCTTT,CASSMGLQGGGALF
NA,NA,TRBV5-1,TRBJ1-2,TGCGCCAGCAGCGATCAGGGGAGGGTATTCTATGGCTACACCTTC,CASSDQGRVFYGYTF
NA,NA,TRBV7-6,TRBJ1-2,TGTGCCAGCAGCCTCAAGACAGAGACAGATACGGGCTACACCTTC,CASSLKTETDTGYTF
NA,once,TRBV7-2,TRBJ2-3,TGTGCCAGCAGCTCAGAGCGGAGCACAGATACGCAGTATTTT,CASSSERSTDTQYF
NA,NA,TRBV7-9,TRBJ2-3,TGTGCCAGCAGCTTAGTTACAGGACTTAGCTCCTACGAGTTT,CASSLVTGLSSYEF
NA,many,TRBV6-5,TRBJ2-3,TGTGCCAGCAGTTACTCCAATACGCAGTATTTT,CASSYSNTQYF
NA,NA,TRBV5-6,TRBJ2-7,TGTGCCAGCAGCTCTACCCCCGACAGCAACGAGCAGTACTTC,CASSSTPDSNEQYF
NA,once,TRBV12-3/TRBV12-4,TRBJ2-3,TGTGCCAGCGGCCCGCGGTCTAGCACAGATACGCAGTATTTT,CASGPRSSTDTQYF
TRBD2,NA,TRBV2,TRBJ2-7,TGTGCCATCGGGCTTGGCGGGGGGTTGAACTCCTACGAGCAGTACTTC,CAIGLGGGLNSYEQYF
TRBD2,many,TRBV4-3,TRBJ2-3,TGCGCCAGCAGCCCCACCCCTAGCGGGGGGAGGGCAGATACGCAGTATTTT,CASSPTPSGGRADTQYF
NA,NA,TRBV7-9,TRBJ2-3,TGTGCCAGCAGCCGGAACCTAGGGAATACAGACACGCAGTATTTT,CASSRNLGNTDTQYF